The T cell receptor beta chain described here comes from a study of CD8 T cells in ankylosing spondylitis (dated 2017 in TCRdb). Broadly, across the study: To find TCR variants linked to disease, the study profiled T cell receptor beta repertoires in ankylosing spondylitis patients and healthy donors. The full study cohort was made up of approximately 24 ankylosing spondylitis patients and 108 healthy donors. Peripheral blood was sampled, and synovial fluid was additionally collected from ankylosing spondylitis patients. What the work shows at the level of the full study, not this receptor alone: The disease-linked clones had a CD8+ phenotype and were found at relatively low frequencies in peripheral blood. According to the report, matched synovial fluid samples from ankylosing spondylitis patients were significantly enriched for the disease-linked clones. Some TCR beta motif variants had previously been reported in synovial fluid and blood of reactive arthritis patients, which suggested common disease-initiation mechanisms. Blood from ankylosing spondylitis patients appeared to be characterized by a TCR beta motif composed of about eight highly homologous amino acid variants.

A word on this clonotype: Its antigen is currently not known. Base qualities are not recorded, but no much larger clone differs from it by a single base.

The CDR3 numbers 15 residues from cysteine through phenylalanine. The read is trimmed to its CDR3 DNA, 45 bases read in frame from base 1. Looking up the germline V gene (reference sequence) yields CDR1 GTSNPN and CDR2 SVGIG. Unmatched junction bases come to 7, with V trimmed by 3 bases and J by 1 base. The data were produced on an Illumina HiSeq 2500. Quantitative 5'-RACE with molecular barcodes was used to prepare TCR beta libraries. Under the source paper's analysis protocol: A new computational method based on a probabilistic model of VDJ rearrangement was used to identify disease-linked TCR variants. Starting from the raw public reads, TCRdb applied fastp trimming at Q25, assembled clones with MiXCR and retained in-frame beta chains. Rows matching on CDR3 protein sequence are summarized as one entry with the most common DNA and genes. The V and J calls shown here were made by TCRdb, not taken from the authors' results. The sample has roughly 200,000 distinct CDR3 sequences on record, roughly 24% of them singletons. 6.6% of the sample is held by the ten biggest clonotypes.

This receptor was obtained from a male donor with ankylosing spondylitis or in good health (not recorded which). Recombination linked TRBV30 to TRBJ1-1, and 8 bases in between align with TRBD1. What was sequenced was blood, either unsorted or a sorted T cell fraction (not recorded which). In nucleotides, the sequence is TGTGCCTGGAGCGCAATGGGGACAGGGAACACTGAAGCTTTCTTT. The encoded protein is CAWSAMGTGNTEAFF.